The next 17 T cell receptor beta chains were all read from a single sample in a study of T cells expressing NK-cell markers. TCRdb re-called the 5' RACE reads; one entry per CDR3 protein, DNA not given. The sample data list some 300,000 distinct CDR3 sequences. Sequencing was carried out using blood T cells: a sorted CD56 or NKG2C T cell subset, CD4+ or CD8+ T cells, or bulk PBMC T cells (not recorded which). Every receptor here comes from a man younger than 30 in good health.

The rearrangement uses TRBV5-1 and TRBJ1-4; the TRBD1 assignment by TCRdb is unverifiable without DNA. The CDR3 contains 15 residues. CDR1 SGHRS and CDR2 YFSETQ come from the germline V gene. The CDR3 loop reads CASREQGGSNEKLFF.

The chain couples TRBV6-2 or TRBV6-3 to TRBJ1-1; TCRdb outputs TRBD1, but without DNA this stays unchecked. The CDR3 totals 14 residues. Germline CDR1 MNHEY, CDR2 SVGEGT. The CDR3 is CASSWLQGNTEAFF.

The rearrangement uses TRBV19 and TRBJ1-1; without DNA, the TCRdb call of TRBD1 cannot be checked. Germline CDR1 reads LNHDA; CDR2 reads SQIVND (reference sequence). The CDR3 has 13 residues. CDR3 loop: CASSIPPRGKAFF.

The rearrangement links TRBV6-1 to TRBJ2-2; TCRdb proposes TRBD2, but this gene call is untestable without DNA. CDR1 MNHNS and CDR2 SASEGT come from the germline V gene. The CDR3 loop spans 14 amino acids. CDR3 protein: CATKGQALLGELFF.

The chain has TRBV24-1 and TRBJ2-3; TCRdb indicates TRBD2, and absent DNA this call remains unverified. The germline gives CDR1 KGHDR, CDR2 SFDVKD. This CDR3 is built from 17 residues. This CDR3 is CATSDFASSGTTDTQYF.

V usage is TRBV5-1 and J usage is TRBJ2-3; the D call of TRBD2 rests on TCRdb alone, since no DNA is present to check it. The CDR3 has 13 residues. Germline V gene lookup returns CDR1 SGHRS and CDR2 YFSETQ. CDR3: CASSLGDQSSQYF.

The J gene is TRBJ2-1, the V gene TRBV5-1; TCRdb's D call of TRBD1 is untestable without DNA. CDR3 length: 15 amino acids. Germline V gene lookup returns CDR1 SGHRS and CDR2 YFSETQ. The CDR3 loop reads CASSLGGLSYNEQFF.

V usage is TRBV5-1 and J usage is TRBJ2-3; there is no DNA to check the TCRdb D call of TRBD2. The CDR3 is made up of 16 amino acids. Germline V CDR1 and CDR2: SGHRS, YFSETQ. CDR3 sequence reads: CASSSGTSGNTDTQYF.

J is TRBJ2-2 and V is TRBV2; as DNA is missing, the TRBD2 call by TCRdb cannot be tested. CDR1 and CDR2 (germline): SNHLY, FYNNEI. The CDR3 is 14 amino acids. CDR3 region: CASSESGRGGELFF.

This sequence joins TRBV3-1 and TRBJ2-1. The CDR3 runs to 13 residues. Germline V gene data show CDR1 as LGHDT and CDR2 as YNNKEL (reference sequence). CDR3 protein: CASSPSERNEQFF.

The chain combines TRBV5-5 with TRBJ2-3; TCRdb lists TRBD2, though no DNA is available to test this call. Germline V gene sequence: CDR1 SGHKS, CDR2 YYEKEE (reference sequence). The CDR3 extends over 14 amino acids. The CDR3 is CASSRTSGDHTQYF.

The chain uses TRBV24-1 and TRBJ2-1; as DNA is missing, the TRBD2 call by TCRdb cannot be tested. In germline, CDR1 is KGHDR, CDR2 SFDVKD. The CDR3 loop spans 14 amino acids. CDR3: CATSTSGVVNEQFF.

The chain employs TRBV6-2 or TRBV6-3 and TRBJ2-1; TCRdb selects TRBD2, and the lack of DNA leaves this call unchecked. This CDR3 contains 17 residues. Germline CDR1 MNHEY, CDR2 SVGEGT. The CDR3 sequence: CASSYSARESSYNEQFF.

This chain uses TRBV2 with TRBJ2-2; TCRdb outputs TRBD1, but without DNA this stays unchecked. Germline CDR1 is SNHLY and CDR2 is FYNNEI. This CDR3 region has 13 residues. This CDR3 is CASSETGPGELFF.

The genes are TRBV5-4 and TRBJ2-1; TCRdb picks TRBD1, but there is no DNA to check that call. The CDR3 contains 12 residues. Germline CDR1 and CDR2: SGHNT and YYREEE (reference sequence). The CDR3 loop is CASSLRTVEQFF.

The chain links TRBV4-2 to TRBJ2-1; TCRdb lists TRBD2, though no DNA is available to test this call. The CDR3 consists of 15 residues. Per the germline V gene, CDR1 is LGHNA and CDR2 is YNFKEQ. CDR3: CASSQIAGAANEQFF.

This sequence joins TRBV4-3 and TRBJ1-6; the TRBD1 assignment by TCRdb is unverifiable without DNA. Looked up from germline, CDR1 is LGHNA and CDR2 is YSLEER. The CDR3 has 16 residues. The CDR3 reads CASSQSAGGYNSPLHF.